This T cell receptor beta chain emerged from a study of blood T cell repertoires in COVID-19. About the study: PBMCs, B-cell-depleted T cells, or T cells were the source of the cDNA or gDNA that made up the material.

In the authors' workflow: The assay estimated nucleated cells by amplifying reference gene primers. Method: immunoSEQ multiplex PCR; TCRdb's copy keeps in-frame clones and lacks some. V, J and clone size are those of that table, while D and trimming were read from the DNA. This sample yields under 250,000 clones, of which approximately 80% are seen a single time; 27% belongs to the top ten. Germline V lookup: CDR1 SEHNR, CDR2 FQNEAQ (reference sequence). J was trimmed by 10 bases and V by 3 bases; bases with no gene match: 3. This CDR3 spans 14 amino acids. Sample: peripheral blood. V gene TRBV7-9 combines with J gene TRBJ2-1; 13 bases map to TRBD2. This TCR came from a man aged 40-50 years with acute or convalescent COVID-19. CDR3 in DNA: TGTGCCAGCAGCTTCGGGACTAGCGGGATAGAGCAGTTCTTC. Translation gives CASSFGTSGIEQFF.